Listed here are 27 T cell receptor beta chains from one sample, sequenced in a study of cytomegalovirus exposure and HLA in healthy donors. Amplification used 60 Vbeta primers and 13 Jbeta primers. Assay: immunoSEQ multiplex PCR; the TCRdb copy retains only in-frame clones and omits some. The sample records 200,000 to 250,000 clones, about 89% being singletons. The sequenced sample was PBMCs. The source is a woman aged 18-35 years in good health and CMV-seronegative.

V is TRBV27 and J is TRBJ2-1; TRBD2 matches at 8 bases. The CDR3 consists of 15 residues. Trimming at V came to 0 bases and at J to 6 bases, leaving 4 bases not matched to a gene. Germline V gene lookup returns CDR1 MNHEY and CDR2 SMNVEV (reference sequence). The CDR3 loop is CASSLSYLAGNEQFF. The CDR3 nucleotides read TGTGCCAGCAGTTTATCGTATCTAGCGGGCAATGAGCAGTTCTTC.

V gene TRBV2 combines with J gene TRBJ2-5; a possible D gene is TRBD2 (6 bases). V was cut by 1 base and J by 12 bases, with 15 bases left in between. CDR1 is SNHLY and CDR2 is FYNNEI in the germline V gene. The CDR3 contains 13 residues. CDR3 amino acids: CASSEEEGTGEYF. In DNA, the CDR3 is TGTGCCAGCAGTGAAGAGGAAGGGACTGGGGAGTACTTC.

The CDR3 is CASSIGRAVAEAFF. Here the CDR3 DNA reads TGTGCCAGTAGTATCGGCAGGGCCGTCGCTGAAGCTTTCTTT. The V and J genes are TRBV19 and TRBJ1-1; the D gene is possibly TRBD1 (5 bases). V dropped 3 bases and J dropped 6 bases, with 14 bases sitting between them. In germline, CDR1 is LNHDA, CDR2 SQIVND (reference sequence). The CDR3 length is 14 residues.

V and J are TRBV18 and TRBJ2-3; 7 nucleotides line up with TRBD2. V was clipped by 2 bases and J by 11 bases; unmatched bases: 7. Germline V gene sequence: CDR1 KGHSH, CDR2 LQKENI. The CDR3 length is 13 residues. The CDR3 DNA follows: TGTGCCAGCTCACCAACTAGCGAGATGAGGCAGTATTTT. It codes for CASSPTSEMRQYF.

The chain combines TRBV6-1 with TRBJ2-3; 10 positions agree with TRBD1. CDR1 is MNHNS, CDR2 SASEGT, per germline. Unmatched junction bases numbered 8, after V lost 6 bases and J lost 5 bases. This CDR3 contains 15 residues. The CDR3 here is CASSPTGGGGDTQYF. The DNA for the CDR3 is TGTGCCAGCAGCCCGACAGGGGGCGGTGGAGATACGCAGTATTTT.

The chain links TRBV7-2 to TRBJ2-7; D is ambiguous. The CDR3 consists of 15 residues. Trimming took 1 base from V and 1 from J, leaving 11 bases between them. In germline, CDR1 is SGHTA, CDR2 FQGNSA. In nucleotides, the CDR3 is TGTGCCAGCAGCTTAGGGCCGATAAAGTCCTACGAGCAGTACTTC. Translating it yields CASSLGPIKSYEQYF.

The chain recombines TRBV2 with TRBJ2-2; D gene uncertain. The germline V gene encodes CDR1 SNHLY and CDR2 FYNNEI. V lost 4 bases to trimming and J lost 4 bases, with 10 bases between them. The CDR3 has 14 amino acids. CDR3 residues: CASSAVRITGELFF. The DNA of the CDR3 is TGTGCCAGCAGTGCTGTGCGGATCACCGGGGAGCTGTTTTTT.

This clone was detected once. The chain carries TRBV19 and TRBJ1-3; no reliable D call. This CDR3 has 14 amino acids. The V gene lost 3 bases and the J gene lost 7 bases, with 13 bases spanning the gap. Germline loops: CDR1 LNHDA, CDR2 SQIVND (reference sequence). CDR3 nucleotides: TGTGCCAGTAGTATCTCTGCCGTTCAGAACACCATATATTTT. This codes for CASSISAVQNTIYF. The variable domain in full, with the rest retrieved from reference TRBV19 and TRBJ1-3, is DGGITQSPKYLFRKEGQNVTLSCEQNLNHDAMYWYRQDPGQGLRLIYYSQIVNDFQKGDIAEGYSVSREKKESFPLTVTSAQKNPTAFYLCASSISAVQNTIYFGEGSWLTVV.

CDR3 loop: CASSLGLAETYEQYF. DNA for the CDR3: TGTGCCAGCAGCTTAGGACTAGCGGAGACCTACGAGCAGTACTTC. The rearrangement links TRBV7-9 to TRBJ2-7; 9 positions agree with TRBD2. Germline CDR1 reads SEHNR; CDR2 reads FQNEAQ (reference sequence). Unmatched junction bases numbered 3, after V lost 1 base and J lost 2 bases. This CDR3 region has 15 residues.

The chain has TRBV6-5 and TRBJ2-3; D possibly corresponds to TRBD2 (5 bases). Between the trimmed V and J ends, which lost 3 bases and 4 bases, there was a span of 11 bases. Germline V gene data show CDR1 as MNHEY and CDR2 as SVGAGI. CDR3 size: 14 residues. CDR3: CASSYQRMADTQYF. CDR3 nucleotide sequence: TGTGCCAGCAGTTATCAGCGGATGGCAGATACGCAGTATTTT.

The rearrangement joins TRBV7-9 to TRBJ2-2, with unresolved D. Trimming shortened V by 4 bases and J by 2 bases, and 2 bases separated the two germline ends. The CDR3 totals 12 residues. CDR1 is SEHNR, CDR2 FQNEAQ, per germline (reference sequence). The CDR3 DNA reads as TGTGCCAGCAGCTCAAACACCGGGGAGCTGTTTTTT. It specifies CASSSNTGELFF.

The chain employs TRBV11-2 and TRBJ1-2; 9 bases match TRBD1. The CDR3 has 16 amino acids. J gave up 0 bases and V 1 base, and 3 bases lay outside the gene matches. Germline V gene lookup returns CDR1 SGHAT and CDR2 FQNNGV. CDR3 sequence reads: CASSLGTGVPNYGYTF. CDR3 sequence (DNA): TGTGCCAGCAGCTTAGGGACAGGGGTTCCTAACTATGGCTACACCTTC.

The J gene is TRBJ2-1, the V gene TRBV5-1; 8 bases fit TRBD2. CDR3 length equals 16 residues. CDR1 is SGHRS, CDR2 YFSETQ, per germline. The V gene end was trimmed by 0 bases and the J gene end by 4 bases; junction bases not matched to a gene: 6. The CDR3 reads CASSLVAGGRYNEQFF. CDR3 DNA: TGCGCCAGCAGCTTGGTTGCGGGAGGCCGTTACAATGAGCAGTTCTTC.

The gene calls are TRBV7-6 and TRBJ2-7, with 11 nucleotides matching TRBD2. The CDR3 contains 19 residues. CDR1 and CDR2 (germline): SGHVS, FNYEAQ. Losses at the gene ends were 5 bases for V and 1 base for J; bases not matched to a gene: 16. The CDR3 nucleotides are TGTGCCAGCAGCCCCCCTCCCCGGTTAGCGGGAGGGCCGTCCTACGAGCAGTACTTC. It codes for CASSPPPRLAGGPSYEQYF. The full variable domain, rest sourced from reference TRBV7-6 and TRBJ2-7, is GAGVSQSPRYKVTKRGQDVALRCDPISGHVSLYWYRQALGQGPEFLTYFNYEAQQDKSGLPNDRFSAERPEGSISTLTIQRTEQRDSAMYRCASSPPPRLAGGPSYEQYFGPGTRLTVT.

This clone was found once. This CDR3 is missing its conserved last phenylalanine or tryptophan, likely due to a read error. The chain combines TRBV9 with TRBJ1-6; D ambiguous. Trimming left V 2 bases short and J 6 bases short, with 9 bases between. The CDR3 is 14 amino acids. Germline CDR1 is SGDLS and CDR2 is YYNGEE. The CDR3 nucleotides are TGTGCCAGCAGCGTTAGGAGTTCTAATTCACCCCTCCACCTT. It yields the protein CASSVRSSNSPLHL.

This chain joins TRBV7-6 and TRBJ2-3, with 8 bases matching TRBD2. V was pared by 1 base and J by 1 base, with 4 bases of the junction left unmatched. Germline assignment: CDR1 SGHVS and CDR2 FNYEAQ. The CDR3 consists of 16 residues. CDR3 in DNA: TGTGCCAGCAGCTTAGACGGGGGGGCCGGCACAGATACGCAGTATTTT. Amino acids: CASSLDGGAGTDTQYF.

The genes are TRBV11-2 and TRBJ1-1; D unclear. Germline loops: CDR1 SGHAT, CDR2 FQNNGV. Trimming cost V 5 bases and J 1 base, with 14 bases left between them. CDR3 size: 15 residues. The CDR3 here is CASSPIGGGNTEAFF. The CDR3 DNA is TGTGCCAGCAGCCCCATAGGAGGCGGGAACACTGAAGCTTTCTTT.

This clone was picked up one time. CDR3 amino acids: CASQDSTGADTQYF. CDR3 DNA: TGCGCCAGCCAGGATAGCACAGGTGCCGATACGCAGTATTTT. J is TRBJ2-3 and V is TRBV5-1; a possible D gene is TRBD1 (5 bases). The germline V gene has CDR1 SGHRS and CDR2 YFSETQ. CDR3 length: 14 residues. V was shortened by 7 bases and J by 6 bases, with 18 bases between the two germline ends.

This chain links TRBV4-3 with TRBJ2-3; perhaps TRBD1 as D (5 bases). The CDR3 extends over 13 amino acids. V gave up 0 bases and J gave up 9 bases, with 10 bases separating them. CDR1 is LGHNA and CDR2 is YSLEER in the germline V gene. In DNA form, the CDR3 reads TGCGCCAGCAGCCAAGATAGAACAGGAACGCAGTATTTT. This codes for CASSQDRTGTQYF.

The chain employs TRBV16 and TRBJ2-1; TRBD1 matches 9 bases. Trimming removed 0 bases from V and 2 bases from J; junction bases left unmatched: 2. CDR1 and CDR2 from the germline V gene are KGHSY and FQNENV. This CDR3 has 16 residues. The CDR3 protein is CASSQSDRGAYNEQFF. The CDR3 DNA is TGTGCCAGCAGCCAATCGGACAGGGGAGCCTACAATGAGCAGTTCTTC.

The CDR3 region has the DNA TGTGCCAGCAGCTGGCTAGCGGGAAACGAGCAGTACTTC. Translation: CASSWLAGNEQYF. The chain recombines TRBV27 with TRBJ2-7, with TRBD2 identical over 9 bases. Germline V gene lookup returns CDR1 MNHEY and CDR2 SMNVEV (reference sequence). The length of the CDR3 is 13 residues. With 6 bases clipped from V and 5 bases from J, the junction kept 5 bases outside the gene matches.

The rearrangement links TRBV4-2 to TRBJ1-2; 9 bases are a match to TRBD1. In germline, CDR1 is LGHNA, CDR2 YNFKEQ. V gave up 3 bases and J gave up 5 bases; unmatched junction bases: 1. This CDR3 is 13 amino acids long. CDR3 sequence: CASSQGTGYGYTF. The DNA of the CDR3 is TGTGCCAGCAGCCAGGGGACAGGGTATGGCTACACCTTC.

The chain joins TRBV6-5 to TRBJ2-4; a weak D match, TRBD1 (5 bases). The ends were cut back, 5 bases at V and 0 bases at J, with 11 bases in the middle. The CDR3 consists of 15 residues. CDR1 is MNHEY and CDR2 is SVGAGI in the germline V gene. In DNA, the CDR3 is TGTGCCAGCAGTATGACAGCTTTAGCCAAAAACATTCAGTACTTC. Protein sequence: CASSMTALAKNIQYF.

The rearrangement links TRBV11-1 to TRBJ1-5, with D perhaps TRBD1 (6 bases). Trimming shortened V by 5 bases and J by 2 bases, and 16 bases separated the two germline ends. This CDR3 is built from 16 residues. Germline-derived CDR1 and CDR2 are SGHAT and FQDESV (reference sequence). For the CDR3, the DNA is TGTGCCAGCAGCCCACGGACAGTCGGGGGCAATCAGCCCCAGCATTTT. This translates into CASSPRTVGGNQPQHF.

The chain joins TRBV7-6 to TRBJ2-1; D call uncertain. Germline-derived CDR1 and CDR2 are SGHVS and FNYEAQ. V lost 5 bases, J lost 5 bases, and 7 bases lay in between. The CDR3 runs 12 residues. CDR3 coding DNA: TGTGCCAGCAGCGGGCAGAACAATGAGCAGTTCTTC. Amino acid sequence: CASSGQNNEQFF.

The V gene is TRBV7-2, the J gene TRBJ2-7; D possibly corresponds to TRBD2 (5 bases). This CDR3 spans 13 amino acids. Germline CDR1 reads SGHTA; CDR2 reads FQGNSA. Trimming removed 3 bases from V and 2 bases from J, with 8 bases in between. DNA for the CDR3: TGTGCCAGCAGCTTCTCTAGCCCCTACGAGCAGTACTTC. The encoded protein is CASSFSSPYEQYF.

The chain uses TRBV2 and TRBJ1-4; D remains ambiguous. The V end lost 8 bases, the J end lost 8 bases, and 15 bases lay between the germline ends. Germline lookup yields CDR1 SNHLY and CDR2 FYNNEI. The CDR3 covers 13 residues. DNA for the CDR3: TGTGCCAGCCATTCCTGGGAGGGAGAAAAACTGTTTTTT. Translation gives CASHSWEGEKLFF.